This TCR beta chain originates from a study of cytomegalovirus exposure and HLA in healthy donors. Germline V gene data show CDR1 as SGHRS and CDR2 as YFSETQ. There are 14 residues in the CDR3. V shed 3 bases and J 4 bases; nucleotides not matched to a gene: 6. The sample holds one count of this clone. The PCR was carried out with 60 Vbeta primers and 13 Jbeta primers. The assay was immunoSEQ multiplex PCR, and TCRdb's table has in-frame clones only and misses some. The sample lists 95,000 to 100,000 clones, 78% occurring once. J is TRBJ1-2 and V is TRBV5-1; 7 bases fit TRBD1. The sequencing input was PBMCs. This TCR was recovered from a woman aged 60-75 years in good health and CMV-seronegative. CDR3: CASSSGTAGYGYTF. The DNA for the CDR3 is TGCGCCAGCAGCTCCGGGACAGCGGGCTATGGCTACACCTTC. Full variable domain (rest looked up from reference TRBV5-1 and TRBJ1-2): KAGVTQTPRYLIKTRGQQVTLSCSPISGHRSVSWYQQTPGQGLQFLFEYFSETQRNKGNFPGRFSGRQFSNSRSEMNVSTLELGDSALYLCASSSGTAGYGYTFGSGTRLTVV.